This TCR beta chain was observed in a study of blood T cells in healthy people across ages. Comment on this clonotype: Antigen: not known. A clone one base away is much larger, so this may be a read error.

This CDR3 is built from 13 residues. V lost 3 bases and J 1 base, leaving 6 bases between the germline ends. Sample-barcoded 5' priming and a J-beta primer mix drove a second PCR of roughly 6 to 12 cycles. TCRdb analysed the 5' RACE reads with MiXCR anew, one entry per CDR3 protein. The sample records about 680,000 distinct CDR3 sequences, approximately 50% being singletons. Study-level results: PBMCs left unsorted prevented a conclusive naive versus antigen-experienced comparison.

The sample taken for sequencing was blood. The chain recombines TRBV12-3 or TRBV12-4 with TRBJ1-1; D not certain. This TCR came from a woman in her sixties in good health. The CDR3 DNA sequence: TGTGCCAGCAGTTTCGGGTGGAACACTGAAGCTTTCTTT. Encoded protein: CASSFGWNTEAFF.